Each of the 9 T cell receptor beta chains below was sequenced from the same sample in a study of graft-versus-host responses after intestinal transplantation. Assay: immunoSEQ multiplex PCR; the TCRdb copy retains only in-frame clones and omits some. The sample has approximately 80,000 clones, around 90% seen once. No cognate antigen is known for these TCRs. The material was unstimulated CD4+ T cells sorted from spleen or lymph node cells, obtained before intestinal transplant. The receptors shown here come from a human donor who received an intestinal transplant.

The chain uses TRBV2 and TRBJ1-2, with TRBD1 matching 7 bases. From germline, CDR1 is SNHLY and CDR2 FYNNEI. The CDR3 is 16 residues long. V dropped 7 bases and J dropped 6; count of bases not matched to a gene: 17. Written as DNA, the CDR3 is TGTGCCAGCACCCTGGACAGGTCTTTTTTAGAAAATGGCTACACCTTC. It specifies CASTLDRSFLENGYTF.

This chain uses TRBV7-2 with TRBJ2-7; TRBD2 matches 7 bases. CDR3 size: 14 residues. Unmatched junction bases numbered 10, after V lost 7 bases and J lost 4 bases. Germline CDR1 is SGHTA and CDR2 is FQGNSA. The CDR3 reads CASTRGGGRYEQYF. The DNA of the CDR3 is TGTGCCAGCACCCGTGGCGGGGGTCGGTACGAGCAGTACTTC.

The chain has TRBV9 and TRBJ1-2; D is perhaps TRBD1 (5 bases). This CDR3 region has 16 residues. Germline V gene data show CDR1 as SGDLS and CDR2 as YYNGEE. V was pared by 0 bases and J by 2 bases, with 14 bases between. This CDR3 is CASSVGWGGGNYGYTF. Here the CDR3 DNA reads TGTGCCAGCAGCGTAGGTTGGGGGGGAGGAAACTATGGCTACACCTTC.

The CDR3, as DNA: TGCAGTGCTAGACTAGTTCGGCAGTTCTTC. The encoded protein is CSARLVRQFF. This chain joins TRBV20-1 and TRBJ2-1; D is unresolved. The CDR3 spans 10 residues. CDR1 is DFQATT, CDR2 SNEGSKA, per germline (reference sequence). Trimming left V 2 bases short and J 12 bases short, with 8 bases between.

CDR3 protein: CASLPGGAGWAQHF. The CDR3 bases are TGTGCCAGCCTTCCAGGGGGCGCCGGATGGGCCCAGCATTTT. The chain carries TRBV18 and TRBJ1-5; the match to TRBD1 covers 8 bases. V was clipped by 8 bases and J by 11 bases; unmatched bases: 14. Per the germline V gene, CDR1 is KGHSH and CDR2 is LQKENI. The CDR3 sequence is 14 residues long.

The chain recombines TRBV5-6 with TRBJ2-5, with D tentatively TRBD2 (7 bases). V gave up 1 base and J gave up 1 base, with 11 bases separating them. CDR1 and CDR2 from the germline V gene are SGHDT and YYEEEE. The length of the CDR3 is 15 residues. The chain's CDR3 is CASSLWGGLQETQYF. The CDR3, as DNA: TGTGCCAGCAGCTTGTGGGGGGGCCTCCAAGAGACCCAGTACTTC.

The J gene is TRBJ2-7, the V gene TRBV11-3; a weak D match, TRBD2 (7 bases). V was shortened by 4 bases and J by 5 bases, with 12 bases between the two germline ends. The CDR3 extends over 13 amino acids. CDR1 and CDR2 from the germline V gene are SGHNT and YENEEA. CDR3 sequence (DNA): TGTGCCAGCAGCTGGGTAGGGGGGGACGAGCAGTACTTC. Translating gives CASSWVGGDEQYF.

This chain uses TRBV5-1 with TRBJ2-1, with a possible D match to TRBD2 (6 bases). Germline lookup yields CDR1 SGHRS and CDR2 YFSETQ. With 1 base removed from V and 0 bases from J, the gap between germline ends came to 14 bases. The CDR3 totals 17 residues. In DNA, the CDR3 is TGCGCCAGCAGCTTGCCTAGGGACGGGAGCTCCTACAATGAGCAGTTCTTC. Its translation: CASSLPRDGSSYNEQFF.

This clone appeared once. The chain links TRBV28 to TRBJ2-7; 9 bases are shared with TRBD2. The V segment lost 3 bases and the J segment 0 bases; nucleotides outside the gene matches: 9. The CDR3 loop spans 17 amino acids. From germline, CDR1 is MDHEN and CDR2 SYDVKM. The CDR3 here is CASSLSLAGPSSYEQYF. CDR3 in DNA: TGTGCCAGCAGTTTGTCTCTAGCGGGACCGAGCTCCTACGAGCAGTACTTC.